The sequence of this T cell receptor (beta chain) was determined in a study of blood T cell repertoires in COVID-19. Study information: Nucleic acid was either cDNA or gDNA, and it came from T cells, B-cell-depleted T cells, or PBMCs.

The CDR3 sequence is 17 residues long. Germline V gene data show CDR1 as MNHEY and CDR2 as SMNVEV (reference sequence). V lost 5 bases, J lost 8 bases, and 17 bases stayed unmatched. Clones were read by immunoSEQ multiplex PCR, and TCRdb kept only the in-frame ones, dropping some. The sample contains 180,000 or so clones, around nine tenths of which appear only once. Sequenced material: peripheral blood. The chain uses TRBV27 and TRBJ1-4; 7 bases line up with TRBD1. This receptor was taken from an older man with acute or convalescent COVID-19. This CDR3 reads CASSPLPGQRSGEKLFF. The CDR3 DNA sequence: TGTGCCAGCAGTCCCCTTCCGGGACAGCGATCTGGGGAAAAACTGTTTTTT.